Below, 13 T cell receptor beta chains from the same sample are listed, as sequenced in a study of T-cell reconstitution after alpha-beta-depleted transplantation in children. A TCRbeta library incorporating unique molecular identifiers was prepared. TCRdb passed the PCR reads through MiXCR, listing each CDR3 protein once. The profile covers 95,000 to 120,000 distinct CDR3 sequences, with 5% to 7% appearing a single time and roughly 23% taken by the ten largest. The material was PBMCs, mostly from graft donor cells, obtained 360 days after TCRalphabeta/CD19-depleted stem cell transplant. The receptors were sampled from a male patient aged 2-9 years who had a stem cell transplant for acute lymphoblastic leukemia, so the T cells may come from the graft donor.

This clonotype has more than one count but fewer than ten. V is TRBV5-6 and J is TRBJ2-7; a possible D gene is TRBD1 (5 bases). The V and J ends lost 3 bases and 7 bases respectively, with 11 bases between them. Germline loops: CDR1 SGHDT, CDR2 YYEEEE. The CDR3 loop spans 12 amino acids. The CDR3 here is CASSSGYQEQYF. The CDR3 DNA follows: TGTGCCAGCAGCTCAGGGTATCAAGAGCAGTACTTC.

In its sample, this clonotype was seen a few times. CDR3 residues: CASSYKPTGLGEQYF. Here the CDR3 DNA reads TGTGCCAGCAGCTATAAACCGACAGGGCTAGGCGAGCAGTACTTC. The gene calls are TRBV27 and TRBJ2-7, with 7 bases lining up with TRBD1. The CDR3 totals 15 residues. Trimming cost V 6 bases and J 6 bases; bases outside gene matches: 14. Germline values: CDR1 MNHEY, CDR2 SMNVEV (reference sequence).

The chain joins TRBV27 to TRBJ2-3, with D maybe TRBD2 (6 bases). CDR1 is MNHEY, CDR2 SMNVEV, per germline (reference sequence). V lost 5 bases, J lost 4 bases, and 10 bases lay in between. This CDR3 has 13 residues. The CDR3 DNA follows: TGTGCCAGCAGTCGGGGGAGCCCAGATACGCAGTATTTT. Translated, it gives CASSRGSPDTQYF.

The chain is built from TRBV28 and TRBJ2-1, with 10 positions matching TRBD1. The CDR3 is made up of 13 amino acids. Germline V gene lookup returns CDR1 MDHEN and CDR2 SYDVKM. With 6 bases clipped from V and 10 bases from J, the junction kept 6 bases outside the gene matches. CDR3 DNA: TGTGCCAGCAGCCGACAGGGGGCTTGGGAGCAGTTCTTC. Its translation is CASSRQGAWEQFF. Full variable domain (outside the CDR3, taken from reference TRBV28 and TRBJ2-1): DVKVTQSSRYLVKRTGEKVFLECVQDMDHENMFWYRQDPGLGLRLIYFSYDVKMKEKGDIPEGYSVSREKKERFSLILESASTNQTSMYLCASSRQGAWEQFFGPGTRLTVL.

This chain joins TRBV20-1 and TRBJ1-6; D is possibly TRBD1 (5 bases). The germline V gene encodes CDR1 DFQATT and CDR2 SNEGSKA (reference sequence). Trimming shortened V by 0 bases and J by 4 bases, and 16 bases separated the two germline ends. This CDR3 has 17 residues. For the CDR3, the DNA is TGCAGTGCTAGAGATCGGGATAGGGGCCTTTATAATTCACCCCTCCACTTT. Translated: CSARDRDRGLYNSPLHF.

This clonotype occurred a few times. J is TRBJ2-7 and V is TRBV7-9, with TRBD2 matching over 7 bases. Germline V gene sequence: CDR1 SEHNR, CDR2 FQNEAQ (reference sequence). The CDR3 runs 15 residues. V shed 5 bases and J 0 bases; nucleotides not matched to a gene: 7. CDR3 sequence: CASSGLGPFSYEQYF. CDR3 sequence (DNA): TGTGCCAGCAGCGGACTAGGGCCCTTCTCCTACGAGCAGTACTTC.

The chain's CDR3 is CASSYPGQGLQYF. In nucleotides, the CDR3 is TGTGCCAGCAGCTACCCAGGACAGGGCCTACAGTACTTC. The J gene is TRBJ2-7, the V gene TRBV7-6, with 8 bases fitting TRBD1. This CDR3 is 13 amino acids long. The V and J ends lost 4 bases and 10 bases, in that order; junction bases with no gene match: 9. Looked up from germline, CDR1 is SGHVS and CDR2 is FNYEAQ.

This clonotype was found a few times. The chain couples TRBV6-1 to TRBJ2-5; the match to TRBD1 covers 10 bases. CDR3 length equals 15 residues. V lost 6 bases, J lost 5 bases, and 9 bases stayed unmatched. CDR1 and CDR2 from the germline V gene are MNHNS and SASEGT. CDR3 sequence (DNA): TGTGCCAGCAGCCCTAGACAGGGGGCGCAGGAGACCCAGTACTTC. Translation gives CASSPRQGAQETQYF.

This clonotype came up a few times. The J gene is TRBJ1-3, the V gene TRBV5-8; D not resolved. From germline, CDR1 is SGHTS and CDR2 YDEGEE. V was pared by 1 base and J by 0 bases, with 8 bases between. The CDR3 runs to 15 residues. CDR3 region: CASSLRRLSGNTIYF. CDR3 bases: TGTGCCAGCAGCTTGAGGCGGCTCTCTGGAAACACCATATATTTT.

This clonotype was recorded many times. The chain is built from TRBV25-1 and TRBJ2-5; no reliable D call. Trimming cost V 5 bases and J 5 bases, with 18 bases left between them. The CDR3 runs 15 residues. The germline gives CDR1 MGHDK, CDR2 SYGVNS. For the CDR3, the DNA is TGTGCCAGCAGTCCCATAGGACGAGGATCCGAGACCCAGTACTTC. Translated: CASSPIGRGSETQYF.

This clonotype was seen a handful of times. The chain joins TRBV7-6 to TRBJ1-2; D perhaps matches TRBD1 (6 bases). Trimming took 1 base from V and 5 from J, leaving 8 bases between them. This CDR3 has 13 amino acids. In germline, CDR1 is SGHVS, CDR2 FNYEAQ. The CDR3 protein is CASSLDRAYGYTF. CDR3 coding DNA: TGTGCCAGCAGCTTAGACAGGGCATATGGCTACACCTTC.

This clonotype occurred many times. The chain is built from TRBV7-9 and TRBJ1-2; TRBD1 might be the D (6 bases). Per the germline V gene, CDR1 is SEHNR and CDR2 is FQNEAQ (reference sequence). The CDR3 covers 16 residues. V was clipped by 5 bases and J by 6 bases, with 22 bases between them. CDR3: CASSTRGKGKGDGYTF. The CDR3 DNA reads as TGTGCCAGCAGCACTAGAGGGAAGGGAAAGGGGGATGGCTACACCTTC.

This clonotype appeared a few times. J is TRBJ2-5 and V is TRBV7-9; D is uncertain. V lost 1 base, J lost 4 bases, and 10 bases lay in between. The length of the CDR3 is 14 residues. Germline lookup yields CDR1 SEHNR and CDR2 FQNEAQ (reference sequence). DNA of the CDR3: TGTGCCAGCAGCTTAGGAGCGTGGGGAGAGACCCAGTACTTC. This translates into CASSLGAWGETQYF.